These T cell receptor beta chains were read from a single sample in a study of shared clonotypes between healthy human individuals. Repertoires were generated with immunoSEQ multiplex PCR, while TCRdb's copy carries only in-frame clones and drops some. The sample yields over 700,000 clones, 55% to 80% seen once. Sequencing used memory CD4+ T cells sorted from blood. The receptors originated from a woman in her 30s in good health. Both conserved end residues are trimmed from each CDR3. Fields, in order: J gene, V gene, CDR3 protein.

TRBJ2-1 TRBV7-2 ASSPYNEQF
TRBJ2-3 TRBV19 ASRVASGRDTQY
TRBJ2-1 TRBV4-1 ASSQDVLLHYNEQF
TRBJ1-5 TRBV18 ASSRQGNNQPQH
TRBJ2-2 TRBV29-1 SVVPLEGQVTGELF
TRBJ2-3 TRBV4-1 ASSQDLGQGADTQY
TRBJ2-7 TRBV10-3 AISEVAGGPNYEQY
TRBJ1-1 TRBV28 ASSEEGEATEAF
TRBJ1-2 TRBV28 ASTTQVTRDGYT
TRBJ1-4 TRBV15 ATSREGGTNEKLF
TRBJ1-1 TRBV6-6 ASSWSARHTEAF
TRBJ2-1 TRBV6-5 ASSRTGVGNEQF
TRBJ2-2 TRBV9 ASSVLSGRAIGELF
TRBJ2-3 TRBV7-8 ASSPLAGELTDTQY
TRBJ1-4 TRBV5-1 ASSSTGGGIEKLF
TRBJ1-1 TRBV5-6 ASSLLGVNTEAF
TRBJ2-1 TRBV28 ASSQQKRIQRGSRNEQF
TRBJ2-7 TRBV30 AWSVESLEQY
TRBJ1-4 TRBV6-1 ASSVNRGLTNEKLF
TRBJ1-5 TRBV6-1 ASSEQGDQPQH
TRBJ1-2 TRBV7-2 ASSRGGTNYGYT
TRBJ1-1 TRBV10-3 AISEQENTEAF
TRBJ2-3 TRBV28 ASSPRLAGVTQY
TRBJ1-4 TRBV29-1 SVFLQPNEKLF
TRBJ1-4 TRBV2 ASSTPGTGRVATNEKLF
TRBJ2-2 TRBV6-6 ASSLGQGRGGELF
TRBJ2-5 TRBV10-2 ASSLPLAGHQETQY
TRBJ2-6 TRBV7-2 ASSLALGREGPSGANVLT
TRBJ1-2 TRBV7-2 ASSKAPGGYT
TRBJ1-1 TRBV5-1 ASSMDSTNTEAF
TRBJ2-5 TRBV7-9 ASSLAERRETQY
TRBJ2-3 TRBV5-1 ASSSQNTDTQY
TRBJ2-1 TRBV9 ASNLQGGWYNEQF
TRBJ2-5 TRBV11-2 ASSLAKSQY
TRBJ1-2 TRBV30 AWSKRGFHGYT
TRBJ1-2 TRBV28 ATRRTDNYGYT
TRBJ1-2 TRBV28 ASSPVEGAYGYT
TRBJ2-7 TRBV7-2 ASSLLAGDGY